This is a list of T cell receptor beta chains from one sample in a study of human thymus T cells. The assay was immunoSEQ multiplex PCR, and TCRdb's table has in-frame clones only and misses some. Among around 120,000 clones listed, about 95% were seen once. The specimen was thymus tissue. The source of these receptors is a boy in the first two years of life with a congenital heart defect but otherwise immunologically healthy. The CDR3 runs from the conserved cysteine through the conserved F or W. The D gene is left open where the match is weak.

CDR3 length	D gene	V gene	J gene	CDR3 protein	CDR3 DNA
14	NA	TRBV28	TRBJ1-3	CASTLGASGNTIYF	TGTGCCAGCACCCTGGGGGCCTCTGGAAACACCATATATTTT
13	NA	TRBV4-1	TRBJ2-4	CASSQEDRNIQYF	TGCGCCAGCAGCCAAGAAGATAGAAACATTCAGTACTTC
16	TRBD2	TRBV27	TRBJ2-3	CASSPYTSGRTDTQYF	TGTGCCAGCAGTCCATATACTAGCGGGAGAACAGATACGCAGTATTTT
18	TRBD1	TRBV4-1	TRBJ1-1	CASSPPTEPGTGGTEAFF	TGCGCCAGCAGCCCTCCGACGGAACCCGGGACAGGGGGGACTGAAGCTTTCTTT
17	NA	TRBV7-2	TRBJ2-3	CASSLFGTTFPRDTQYF	TGTGCCAGCAGCTTATTCGGGACCACATTCCCACGGGATACGCAGTATTTT
14	TRBD1	TRBV5-4	TRBJ1-3	CASSSDRAGNTIYF	TGTGCCAGCAGCTCGGACAGGGCCGGAAACACCATATATTTT
14	NA	TRBV28	TRBJ2-5	CASSLPHREETQYF	TGTGCCAGCAGTTTACCCCACAGGGAGGAGACCCAGTACTTC
15	NA	TRBV27	TRBJ2-1	CASGIQESRSDEQFF	TGTGCCAGCGGAATACAGGAGTCCCGTTCCGATGAGCAGTTCTTC
14	NA	TRBV11-1	TRBJ2-1	CASSLGGGRNEQFF	TGTGCCAGCAGCTTAGGTGGAGGGAGGAATGAGCAGTTCTTC
14	NA	TRBV6-5	TRBJ2-3	CASSLRPPTDTQYF	TGTGCCAGCAGTTTGAGACCCCCGACAGATACGCAGTATTTT
15	TRBD1	TRBV28	TRBJ2-5	CASSSWTGAQETQYF	TGTGCCAGCAGCTCTTGGACAGGGGCACAAGAGACCCAGTACTTC
13	NA	TRBV11-2	TRBJ1-2	CASSLPVLDGYTF	TGTGCCAGCAGCTTACCGGTCCTGGATGGCTACACCTTC
13	TRBD2	TRBV10-3	TRBJ2-5	CAIRTSGEETQYF	TGTGCCATCAGGACTAGCGGGGAAGAGACCCAGTACTTC
13	TRBD1	TRBV6-1	TRBJ2-7	CASSYDRGYEQYF	TGTGCCAGCAGTTATGACAGGGGGTACGAGCAGTACTTC
17	NA	TRBV5-6	TRBJ2-4	CASSTRDGIVAKNIQYF	TGTGCCAGCAGCACACGGGACGGAATCGTAGCCAAAAACATTCAGTACTTC
14	TRBD1	TRBV5-4	TRBJ2-5	CASSSQGAEETQYF	TGTGCCAGCAGCTCACAGGGGGCTGAGGAGACCCAGTACTTC
17	NA	TRBV15	TRBJ2-5	CATSRDRRFLSEETQYF	TGTGCCACCAGCAGAGATCGCAGGTTCTTATCCGAAGAGACCCAGTACTTC
13	NA	TRBV11-2	TRBJ1-2	CASSLVPAYGYTF	TGTGCCAGCAGCTTAGTACCAGCTTATGGCTACACCTTC
14	TRBD1	TRBV28	TRBJ1-2	CASSFQGVDYGYTF	TGTGCCAGCAGTTTTCAGGGGGTTGATTATGGCTACACCTTC
14	TRBD1	TRBV5-6	TRBJ1-1	CASRTGTGGTEAFF	TGTGCCAGCAGGACCGGGACAGGGGGCACTGAAGCTTTCTTT
15	NA	TRBV6-5	TRBJ1-2	CASSYSTPTEGGYTF	TGTGCCAGCAGTTACTCGACCCCGACAGAGGGTGGCTACACCTTC
18	TRBD2	TRBV5-4	TRBJ2-1	CASTLGILRGGANNEQFF	TGTGCCAGCACCCTGGGAATCTTGCGGGGGGGCGCCAACAATGAGCAGTTCTTC
18	TRBD1	TRBV27	TRBJ2-6	CASSARDRGNSGANVLTF	TGTGCCAGCAGTGCCCGGGACAGGGGCAACTCTGGGGCCAACGTCCTGACTTTC
17	NA	TRBV13	TRBJ1-6	CASSLGLGGSYNSPLHF	TGTGCCAGCAGCTTAGGTCTCGGGGGCTCCTATAATTCACCCCTCCACTTT
15	NA	TRBV25-1	TRBJ2-5	CASSDLGGPEETQYF	TGTGCCAGCAGTGACCTCGGGGGGCCGGAGGAGACCCAGTACTTC
15	TRBD1	TRBV5-6	TRBJ1-1	CASSLPTGKGTEAFF	TGTGCCAGCAGTCTCCCGACAGGGAAGGGCACTGAAGCTTTCTTT
13	NA	TRBV19	TRBJ2-3	CASSIPPGKAQYF	TGTGCCAGTAGTATCCCCCCGGGGAAGGCGCAGTATTTT
13	NA	TRBV9	TRBJ2-4	CASKQGGKNIQYF	TGTGCCAGTAAGCAGGGGGGAAAAAACATTCAGTACTTC
14	TRBD1	TRBV11-2	TRBJ1-1	CASSLRTGRTEAFF	TGTGCCAGCAGCTTGAGGACAGGGCGGACTGAAGCTTTCTTT
15	NA	TRBV11-2	TRBJ1-1	CASSQRSVGHTEAFF	TGTGCCAGCAGCCAACGAAGTGTGGGGCACACTGAAGCTTTCTTT
15	TRBD1	TRBV30	TRBJ1-2	CAWKLGHGQGDGYTF	TGTGCCTGGAAACTGGGCCACGGACAGGGAGACGGCTACACCTTC
15	NA	TRBV7-9	TRBJ1-3	CASSLWQLSGNTIYF	TGTGCCAGCAGCTTATGGCAGCTCTCTGGAAACACCATATATTTT
13	NA	TRBV5-6	TRBJ2-5	CASSLIAWETQYF	TGTGCCAGCAGCCTCATAGCGTGGGAGACCCAGTACTTC
15	TRBD1	TRBV6-1	TRBJ1-6	CASITDRGDNSPLHF	TGTGCCAGCATTACCGACAGGGGTGATAATTCACCCCTCCACTTT